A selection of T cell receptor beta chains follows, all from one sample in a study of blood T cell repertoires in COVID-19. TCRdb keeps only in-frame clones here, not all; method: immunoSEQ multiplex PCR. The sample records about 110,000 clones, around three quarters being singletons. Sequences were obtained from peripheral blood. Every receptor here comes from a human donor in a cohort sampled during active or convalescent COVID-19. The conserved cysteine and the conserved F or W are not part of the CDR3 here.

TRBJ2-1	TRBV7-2	ASSRTGTGSYNEQF
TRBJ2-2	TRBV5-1	ASSWTSGNTGELF
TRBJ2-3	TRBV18	ASSPGRGDGDTQY
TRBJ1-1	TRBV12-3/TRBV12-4	ASSLITGTAF
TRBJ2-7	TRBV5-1	ASSLEGPPYEQY
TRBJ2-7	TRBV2	ASSAFRGVGEQY
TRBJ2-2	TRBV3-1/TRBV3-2	ASSQHINGGELF
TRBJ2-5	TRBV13	ASSKTGVRRKETQY
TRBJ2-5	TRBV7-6	ASSRRGSGRALETQY
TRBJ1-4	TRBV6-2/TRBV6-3	ASSSGQDNEKLF
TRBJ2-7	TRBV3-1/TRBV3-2	ASSPLIGGGEQY
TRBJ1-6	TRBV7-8	ASSLPPPAPLH
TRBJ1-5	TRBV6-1	ASSERGQGRQPQH
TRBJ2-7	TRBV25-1	ASSPGQGTHEQY
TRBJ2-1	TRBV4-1	ASSHLAGAIYNEQF
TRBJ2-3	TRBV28	ASSYLDSNDTDTQY
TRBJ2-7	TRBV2	ASSGGSYEQY
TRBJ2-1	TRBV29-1	SVEARKRGVDEQF
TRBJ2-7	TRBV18	ASSPGPGGWSYEQY
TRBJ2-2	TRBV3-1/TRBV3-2	ASSQGNRGSGELF
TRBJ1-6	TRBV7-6	ASSPWTGTTSPLH
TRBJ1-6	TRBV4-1	ASRGSPARQNSPLH
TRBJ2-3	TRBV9	ASSVSYSGRPDTQY
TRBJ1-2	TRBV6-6	ASSYSIGQNYGYT
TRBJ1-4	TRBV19	ASLRGTGAERGEKLF
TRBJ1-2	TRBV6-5	ASSPLFSSYGYT
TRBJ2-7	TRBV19	ASRNLLDSSYEQY
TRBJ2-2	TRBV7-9	ASTLTTNTGELF
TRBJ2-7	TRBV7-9	ASSLDLALTSYEQY
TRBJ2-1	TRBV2	ASSEDNIYNEQF
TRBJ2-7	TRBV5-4	ASSLGDSGYYEQY